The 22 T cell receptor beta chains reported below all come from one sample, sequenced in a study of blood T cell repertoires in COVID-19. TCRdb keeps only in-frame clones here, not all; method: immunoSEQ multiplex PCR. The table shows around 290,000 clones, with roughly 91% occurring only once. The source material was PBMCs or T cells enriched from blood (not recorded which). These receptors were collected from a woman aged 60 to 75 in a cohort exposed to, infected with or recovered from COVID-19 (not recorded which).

The CDR3 here is CASSPRPGGTNYGYTF. The CDR3, as DNA: TGTGCCAGCAGCCCACGGCCAGGGGGCACTAACTATGGCTACACCTTC. The chain couples TRBV5-5 to TRBJ1-2, with 8 bases identical to TRBD1. The V segment lost 4 bases and the J segment 0 bases; nucleotides outside the gene matches: 8. CDR1 is SGHKS and CDR2 is YYEKEE in the germline V gene (reference sequence). This CDR3 comprises 16 residues.

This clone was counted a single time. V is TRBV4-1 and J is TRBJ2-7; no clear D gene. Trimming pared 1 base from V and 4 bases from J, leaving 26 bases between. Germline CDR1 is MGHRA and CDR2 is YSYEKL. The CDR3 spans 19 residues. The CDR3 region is CASSQGVRRGTALHYEQYF. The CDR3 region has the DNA TGCGCCAGCAGCCAAGGCGTAAGGCGTGGAACAGCTCTTCATTACGAGCAGTACTTC.

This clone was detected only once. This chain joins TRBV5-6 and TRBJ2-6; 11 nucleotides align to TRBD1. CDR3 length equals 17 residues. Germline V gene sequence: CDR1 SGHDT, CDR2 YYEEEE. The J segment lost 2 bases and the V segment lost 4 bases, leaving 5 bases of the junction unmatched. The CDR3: CASSLGTGGAGANVLTF. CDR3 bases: TGTGCCAGCAGCCTCGGGACAGGGGGTGCTGGGGCCAACGTCCTGACTTTC. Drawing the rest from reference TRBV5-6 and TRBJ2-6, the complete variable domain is DAGVTQSPTHLIKTRGQQVTLRCSPKSGHDTVSWYQQALGQGPQFIFQYYEEEERQRGNFPDRFSGHQFPNYSSELNVNALLLGDSALYLCASSLGTGGAGANVLTFGAGSRLTVL.

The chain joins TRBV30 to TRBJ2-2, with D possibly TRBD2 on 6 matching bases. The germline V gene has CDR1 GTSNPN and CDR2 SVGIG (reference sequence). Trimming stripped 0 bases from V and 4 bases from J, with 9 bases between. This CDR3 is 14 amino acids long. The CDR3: CAWSVHGSTGELFF. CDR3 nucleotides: TGTGCCTGGAGTGTACACGGGAGCACCGGGGAGCTGTTTTTT.

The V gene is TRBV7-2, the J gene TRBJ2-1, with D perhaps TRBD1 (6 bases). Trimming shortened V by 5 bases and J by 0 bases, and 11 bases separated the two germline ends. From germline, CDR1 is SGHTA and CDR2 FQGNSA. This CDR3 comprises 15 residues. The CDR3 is CASSPQGSSYNEQFF. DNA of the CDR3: TGTGCCAGCAGCCCACAGGGTAGCTCCTACAATGAGCAGTTCTTC.

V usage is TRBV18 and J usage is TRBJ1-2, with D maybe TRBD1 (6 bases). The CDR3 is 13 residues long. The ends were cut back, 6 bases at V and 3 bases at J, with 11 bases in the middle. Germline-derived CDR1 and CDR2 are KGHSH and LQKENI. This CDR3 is CASSPGQHYGYTF. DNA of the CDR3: TGTGCCAGCTCCCCCGGACAGCACTATGGCTACACCTTC.

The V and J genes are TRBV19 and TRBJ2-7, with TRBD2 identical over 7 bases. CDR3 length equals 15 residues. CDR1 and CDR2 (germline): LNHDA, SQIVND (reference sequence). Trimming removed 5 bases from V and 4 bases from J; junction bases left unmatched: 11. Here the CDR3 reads CASSPSWGRGYEQYF. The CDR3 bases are TGTGCCAGTAGTCCCTCCTGGGGGAGGGGATACGAGCAGTACTTC.

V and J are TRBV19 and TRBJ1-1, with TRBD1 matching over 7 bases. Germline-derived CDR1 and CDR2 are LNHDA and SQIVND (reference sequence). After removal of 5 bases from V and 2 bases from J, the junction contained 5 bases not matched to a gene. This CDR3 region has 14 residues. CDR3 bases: TGTGCCAGTAGTGTACGACAGGGTAACACTGAAGCTTTCTTT. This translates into CASSVRQGNTEAFF.

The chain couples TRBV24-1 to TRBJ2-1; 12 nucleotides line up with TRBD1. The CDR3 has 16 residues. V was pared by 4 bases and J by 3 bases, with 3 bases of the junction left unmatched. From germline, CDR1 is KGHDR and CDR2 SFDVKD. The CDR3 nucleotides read TGTGCCACCAGTGACGGGACAGGGGGCAACTACAATGAGCAGTTCTTC. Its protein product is CATSDGTGGNYNEQFF.

For the CDR3, the DNA is TGTGCCAGCAGCGTAGTCCAGAGGCCTAGCGGGACCCTCAATGAGCAGTTCTTC. Translation: CASSVVQRPSGTLNEQFF. J is TRBJ2-1 and V is TRBV9; 9 nucleotides agree with TRBD2. J was trimmed by 6 bases and V by 0 bases; bases with no gene match: 13. The CDR3 loop spans 18 amino acids. Germline V gene data show CDR1 as SGDLS and CDR2 as YYNGEE.

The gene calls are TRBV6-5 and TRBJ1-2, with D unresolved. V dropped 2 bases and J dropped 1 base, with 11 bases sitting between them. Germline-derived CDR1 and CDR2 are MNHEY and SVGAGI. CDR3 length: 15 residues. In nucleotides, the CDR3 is TGTGCCAGCAGTTACAGCGGGAGATATAACTATGGCTACACCTTC. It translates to CASSYSGRYNYGYTF.

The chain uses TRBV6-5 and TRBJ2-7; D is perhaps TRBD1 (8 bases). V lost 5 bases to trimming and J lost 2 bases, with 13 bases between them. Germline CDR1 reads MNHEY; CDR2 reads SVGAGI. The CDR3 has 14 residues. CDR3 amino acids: CASSIQGGPYEQYF. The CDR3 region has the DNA TGTGCCAGCAGTATACAGGGGGGGCCCTACGAGCAGTACTTC.

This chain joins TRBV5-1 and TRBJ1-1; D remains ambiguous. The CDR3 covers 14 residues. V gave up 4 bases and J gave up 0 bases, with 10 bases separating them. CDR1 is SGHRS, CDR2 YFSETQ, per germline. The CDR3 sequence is CASSGGNMNTEAFF. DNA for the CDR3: TGCGCCAGCAGCGGCGGTAATATGAACACTGAAGCTTTCTTT.

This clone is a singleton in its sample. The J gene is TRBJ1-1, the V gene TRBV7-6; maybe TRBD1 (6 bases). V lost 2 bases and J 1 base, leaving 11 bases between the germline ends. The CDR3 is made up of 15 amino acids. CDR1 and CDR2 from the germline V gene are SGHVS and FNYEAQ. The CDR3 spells CASSLYVQGNTEAFF. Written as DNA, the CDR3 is TGTGCCAGCAGCTTATATGTACAGGGGAACACTGAAGCTTTCTTT.

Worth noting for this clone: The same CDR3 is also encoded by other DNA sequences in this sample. The CDR3: CASSTGNEQFF. For the CDR3, the DNA is TGTGCCAGCAGTACGGGCAATGAGCAGTTCTTC. The chain is built from TRBV27 and TRBJ2-1; D unresolved. Germline V CDR1 and CDR2: MNHEY, SMNVEV (reference sequence). Trimming cost V 5 bases and J 6 bases, with 5 bases left between them. The CDR3 loop spans 11 amino acids.

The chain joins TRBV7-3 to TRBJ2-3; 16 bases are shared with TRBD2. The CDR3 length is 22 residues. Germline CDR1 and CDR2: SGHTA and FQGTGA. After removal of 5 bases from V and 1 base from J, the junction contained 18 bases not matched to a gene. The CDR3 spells CASSPSRGLGLAGGGGTDTQYF. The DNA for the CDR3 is TGTGCCAGCAGCCCATCCCGGGGTTTGGGACTAGCGGGAGGGGGGGGCACAGATACGCAGTATTTT.

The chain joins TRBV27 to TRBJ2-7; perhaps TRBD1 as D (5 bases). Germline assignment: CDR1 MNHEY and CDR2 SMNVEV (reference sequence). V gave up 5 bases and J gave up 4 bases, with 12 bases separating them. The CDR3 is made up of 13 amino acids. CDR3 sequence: CASSPPGSYEQYF. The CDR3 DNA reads TGTGCCAGCAGTCCCCCAGGGTCTTACGAGCAGTACTTC.

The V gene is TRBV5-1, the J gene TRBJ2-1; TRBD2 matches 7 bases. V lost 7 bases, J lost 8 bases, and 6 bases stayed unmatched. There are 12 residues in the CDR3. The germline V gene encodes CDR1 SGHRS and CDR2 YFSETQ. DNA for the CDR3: TGCGCCAGCGCCGGAAGCGGGGATGAGCAGTTCTTC. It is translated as CASAGSGDEQFF.

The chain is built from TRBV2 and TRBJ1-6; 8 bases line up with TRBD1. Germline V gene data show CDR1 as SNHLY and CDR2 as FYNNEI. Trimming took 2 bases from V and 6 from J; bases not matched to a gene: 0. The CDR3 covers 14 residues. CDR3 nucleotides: TGTGCCAGCAGTGAAACAGGGGGTAATTCACCCCTCCACTTT. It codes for CASSETGGNSPLHF.

The CDR3 DNA follows: TGCGCCAGCAGCCAAGACACTAGCGGGATCTCCTACAATGAGCAGTTCTTC. Translation gives CASSQDTSGISYNEQFF. This rearrangement joins TRBV4-3 to TRBJ2-1; 10 bases fit TRBD2. The germline V gene has CDR1 LGHNA and CDR2 YSLEER. Germline trimming cut 0 bases from V and 0 bases from J; bases unmatched to any gene: 2. The CDR3 has 17 amino acids.

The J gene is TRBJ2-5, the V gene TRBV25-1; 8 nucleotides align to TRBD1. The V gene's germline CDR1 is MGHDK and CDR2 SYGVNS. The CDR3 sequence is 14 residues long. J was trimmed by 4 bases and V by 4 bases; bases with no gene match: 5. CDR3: CASSGTGKRETQYF. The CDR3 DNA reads TGTGCCAGCAGTGGGACAGGGAAACGAGAGACCCAGTACTTC.

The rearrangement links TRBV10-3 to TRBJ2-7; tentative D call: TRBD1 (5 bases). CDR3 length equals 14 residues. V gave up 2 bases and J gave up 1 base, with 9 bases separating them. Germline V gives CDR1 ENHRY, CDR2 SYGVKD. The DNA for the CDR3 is TGTGCCATCAGTGAGACAGGATCGTCCTACGAGCAGTACTTC. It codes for CAISETGSSYEQYF.